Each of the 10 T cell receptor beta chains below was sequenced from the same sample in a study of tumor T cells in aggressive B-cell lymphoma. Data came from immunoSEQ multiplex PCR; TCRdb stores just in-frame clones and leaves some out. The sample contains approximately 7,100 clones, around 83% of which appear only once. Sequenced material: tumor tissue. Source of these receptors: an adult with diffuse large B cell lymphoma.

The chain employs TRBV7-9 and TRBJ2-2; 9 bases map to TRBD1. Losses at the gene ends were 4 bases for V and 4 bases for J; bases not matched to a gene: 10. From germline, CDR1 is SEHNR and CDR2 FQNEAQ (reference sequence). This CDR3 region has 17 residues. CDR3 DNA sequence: TGTGCCAGCAGCTCTTCCGGGACAGGGTTAGGCACCGGGGAGCTGTTTTTT. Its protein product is CASSSSGTGLGTGELFF.

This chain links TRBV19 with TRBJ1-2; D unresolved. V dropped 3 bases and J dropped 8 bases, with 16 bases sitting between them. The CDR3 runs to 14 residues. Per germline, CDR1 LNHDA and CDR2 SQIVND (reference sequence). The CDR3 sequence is CASSIRQSKEGYTF. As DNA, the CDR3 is TGTGCCAGTAGTATTCGGCAGTCCAAGGAGGGCTACACCTTC.

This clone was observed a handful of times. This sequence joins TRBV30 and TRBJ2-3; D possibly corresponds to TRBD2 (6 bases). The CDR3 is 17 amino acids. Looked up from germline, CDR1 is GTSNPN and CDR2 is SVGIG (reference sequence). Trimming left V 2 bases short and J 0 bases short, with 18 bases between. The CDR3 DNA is TGTGCCTGGAGTTTCTGGCGGGGAAAAACTAGCACAGATACGCAGTATTTT. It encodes CAWSFWRGKTSTDTQYF.

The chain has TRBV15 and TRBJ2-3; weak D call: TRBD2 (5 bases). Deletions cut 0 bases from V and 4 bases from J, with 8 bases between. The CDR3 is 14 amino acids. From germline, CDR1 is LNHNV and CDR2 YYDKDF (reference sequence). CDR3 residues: CATSREGSADTQYF. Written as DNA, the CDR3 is TGTGCCACCAGCAGAGAAGGGAGCGCAGATACGCAGTATTTT.

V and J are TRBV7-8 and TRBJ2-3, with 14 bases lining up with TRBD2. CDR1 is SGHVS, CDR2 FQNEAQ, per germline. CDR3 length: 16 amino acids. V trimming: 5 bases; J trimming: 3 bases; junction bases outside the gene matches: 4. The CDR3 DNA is TGTGCCAGCAGCCGGACTAGCGGGGGGCCTACAGATACGCAGTATTTT. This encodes CASSRTSGGPTDTQYF.

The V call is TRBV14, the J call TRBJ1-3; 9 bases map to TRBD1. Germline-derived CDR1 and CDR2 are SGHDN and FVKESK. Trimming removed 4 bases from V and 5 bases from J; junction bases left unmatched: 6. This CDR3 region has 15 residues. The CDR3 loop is CASSPPGQGRNTIYF. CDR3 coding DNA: TGTGCCAGCAGCCCCCCGGGACAGGGCAGAAACACCATATATTTT.

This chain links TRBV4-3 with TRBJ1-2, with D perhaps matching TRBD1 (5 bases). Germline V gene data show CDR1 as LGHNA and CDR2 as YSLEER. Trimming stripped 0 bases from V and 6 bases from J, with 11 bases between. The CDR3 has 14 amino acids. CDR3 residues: CASSQEGQGHGYTF. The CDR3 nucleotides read TGCGCCAGCAGCCAAGAGGGGCAGGGCCATGGCTACACCTTC.

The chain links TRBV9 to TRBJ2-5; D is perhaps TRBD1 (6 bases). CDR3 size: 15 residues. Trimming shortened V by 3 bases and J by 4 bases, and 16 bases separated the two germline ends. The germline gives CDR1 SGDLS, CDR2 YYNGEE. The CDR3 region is CASSGTRTEGETQYF. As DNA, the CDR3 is TGTGCCAGCAGCGGTACCCGGACAGAAGGAGAGACCCAGTACTTC.

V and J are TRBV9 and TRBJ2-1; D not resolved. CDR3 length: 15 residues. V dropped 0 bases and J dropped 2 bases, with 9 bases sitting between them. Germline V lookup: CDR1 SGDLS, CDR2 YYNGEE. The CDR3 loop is CASSVEWRTYNEQFF. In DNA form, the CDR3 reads TGTGCCAGCAGCGTAGAATGGCGGACCTACAATGAGCAGTTCTTC.

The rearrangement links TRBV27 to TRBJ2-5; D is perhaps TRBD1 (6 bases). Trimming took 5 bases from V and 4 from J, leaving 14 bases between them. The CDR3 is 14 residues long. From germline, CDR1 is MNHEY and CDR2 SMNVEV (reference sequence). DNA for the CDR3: TGTGCCAGCAGTACCCGACAGGACCTAGAGACCCAGTACTTC. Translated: CASSTRQDLETQYF.